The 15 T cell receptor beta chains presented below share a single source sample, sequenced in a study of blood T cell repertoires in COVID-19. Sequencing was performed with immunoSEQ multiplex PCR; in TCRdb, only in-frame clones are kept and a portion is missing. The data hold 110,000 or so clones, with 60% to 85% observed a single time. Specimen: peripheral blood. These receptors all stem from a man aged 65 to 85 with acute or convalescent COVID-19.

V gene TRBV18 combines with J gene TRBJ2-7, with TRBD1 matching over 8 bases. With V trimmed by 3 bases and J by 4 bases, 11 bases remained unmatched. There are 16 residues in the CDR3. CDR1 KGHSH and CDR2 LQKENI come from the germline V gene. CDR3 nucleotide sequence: TGTGCCAGCTCACCTCCCGGACAGGGTTACGGATACGAGCAGTACTTC. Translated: CASSPPGQGYGYEQYF.

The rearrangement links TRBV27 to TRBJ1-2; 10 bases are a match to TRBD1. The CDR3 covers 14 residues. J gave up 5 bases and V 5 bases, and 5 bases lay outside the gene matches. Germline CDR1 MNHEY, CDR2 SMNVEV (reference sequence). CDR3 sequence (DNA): TGTGCCAGCAGTGCCGGACAGGGGGGGTATGGCTACACCTTC. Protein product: CASSAGQGGYGYTF.

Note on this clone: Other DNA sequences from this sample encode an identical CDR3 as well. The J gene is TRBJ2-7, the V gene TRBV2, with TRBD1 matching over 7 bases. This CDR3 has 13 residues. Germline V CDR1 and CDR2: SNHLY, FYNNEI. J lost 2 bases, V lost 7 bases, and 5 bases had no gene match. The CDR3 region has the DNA TGTGCCAGCACTAGGGACAGCCCCTACGAGCAGTACTTC. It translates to CASTRDSPYEQYF.

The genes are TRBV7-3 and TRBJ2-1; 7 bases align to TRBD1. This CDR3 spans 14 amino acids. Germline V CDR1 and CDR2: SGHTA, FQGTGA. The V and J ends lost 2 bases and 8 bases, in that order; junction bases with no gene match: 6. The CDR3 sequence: CASSLSDRAYEQFF. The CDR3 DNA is TGTGCCAGCAGCTTATCTGACAGGGCATATGAGCAGTTCTTC.

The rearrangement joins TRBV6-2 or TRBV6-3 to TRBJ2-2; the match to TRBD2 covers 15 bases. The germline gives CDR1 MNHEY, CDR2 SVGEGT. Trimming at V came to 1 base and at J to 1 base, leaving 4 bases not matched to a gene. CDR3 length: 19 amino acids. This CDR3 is CASSYLLGLAGGNTGELFF. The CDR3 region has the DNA TGTGCCAGCAGTTACTTGCTGGGACTAGCGGGGGGGAACACCGGGGAGCTGTTTTTT.

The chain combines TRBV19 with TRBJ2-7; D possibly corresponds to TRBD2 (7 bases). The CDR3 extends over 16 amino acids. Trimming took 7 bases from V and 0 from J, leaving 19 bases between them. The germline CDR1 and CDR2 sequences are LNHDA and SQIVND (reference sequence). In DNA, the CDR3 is TGTGCCAGTACCCCCAGGGGAGGGGTCAACTCCTACGAGCAGTACTTC. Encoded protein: CASTPRGGVNSYEQYF.

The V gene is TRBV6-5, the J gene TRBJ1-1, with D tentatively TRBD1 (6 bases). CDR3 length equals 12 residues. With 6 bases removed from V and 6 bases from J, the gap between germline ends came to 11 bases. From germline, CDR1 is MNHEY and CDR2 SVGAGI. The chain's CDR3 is CASRQGSSEAFF. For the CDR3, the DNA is TGTGCCAGCAGACAGGGTAGCTCTGAAGCTTTCTTT.

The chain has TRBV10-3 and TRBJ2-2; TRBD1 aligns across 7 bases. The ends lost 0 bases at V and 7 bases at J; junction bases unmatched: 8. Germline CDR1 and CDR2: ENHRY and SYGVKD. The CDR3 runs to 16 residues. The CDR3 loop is CAISESLQGYGGELFF. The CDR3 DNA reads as TGTGCCATCAGTGAGTCCCTACAGGGGTATGGCGGGGAGCTGTTTTTT.

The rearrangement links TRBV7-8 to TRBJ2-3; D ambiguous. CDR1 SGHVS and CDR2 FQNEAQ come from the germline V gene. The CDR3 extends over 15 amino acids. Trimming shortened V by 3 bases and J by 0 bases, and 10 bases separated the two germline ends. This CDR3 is CASSFVLASTDTQYF. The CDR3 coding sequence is TGTGCCAGCAGCTTTGTGTTGGCAAGCACAGATACGCAGTATTTT.

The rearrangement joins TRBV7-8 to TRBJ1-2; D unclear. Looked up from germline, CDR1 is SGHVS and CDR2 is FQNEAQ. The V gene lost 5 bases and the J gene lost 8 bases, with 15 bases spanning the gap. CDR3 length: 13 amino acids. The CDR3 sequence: CASSLSVAGGYTF. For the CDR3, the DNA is TGTGCCAGCAGCCTCTCAGTCGCGGGGGGCTACACCTTC.

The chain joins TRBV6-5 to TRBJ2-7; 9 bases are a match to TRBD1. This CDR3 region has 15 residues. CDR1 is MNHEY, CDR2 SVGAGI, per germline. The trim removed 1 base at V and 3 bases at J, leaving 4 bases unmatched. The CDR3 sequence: CASSYLGTGSYEQYF. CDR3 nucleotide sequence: TGTGCCAGCAGTTACTTGGGGACAGGGAGCTACGAGCAGTACTTC.

CDR3 in amino acids: CASSPLGGSQGSYNEQFF. The CDR3 nucleotides read TGTGCCAGCAGCCCTTTAGGTGGGTCTCAGGGCTCCTACAATGAGCAGTTCTTC. This rearrangement joins TRBV28 to TRBJ2-1; possible D gene TRBD1, 5 bases. CDR1 is MDHEN and CDR2 is SYDVKM in the germline V gene. The CDR3 has 18 residues. The V end lost 6 bases, the J end lost 0 bases, and 21 bases lay between the germline ends.

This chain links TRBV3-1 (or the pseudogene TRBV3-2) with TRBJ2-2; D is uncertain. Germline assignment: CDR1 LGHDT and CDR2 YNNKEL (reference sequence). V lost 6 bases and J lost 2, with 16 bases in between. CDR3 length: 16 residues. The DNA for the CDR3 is TGTGCCAGCAGTCCTGTCTCAGGAACCAACACCGGGGAGCTGTTTTTT. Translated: CASSPVSGTNTGELFF.

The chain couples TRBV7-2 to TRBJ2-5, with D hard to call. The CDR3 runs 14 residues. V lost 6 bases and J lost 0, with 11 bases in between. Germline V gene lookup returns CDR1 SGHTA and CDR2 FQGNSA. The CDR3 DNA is TGTGCCAGCAGTTGGGCCCACAACCAAGAGACCCAGTACTTC. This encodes CASSWAHNQETQYF. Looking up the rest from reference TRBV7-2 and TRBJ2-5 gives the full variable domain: GAGVSQSPSNKVTEKGKDVELRCDPISGHTALYWYRQSLGQGLEFLIYFQGNSAPDKSGLPSDRFSAERTGGSVSTLTIQRTQQEDSAVYLCASSWAHNQETQYFGPGTRLLVL.

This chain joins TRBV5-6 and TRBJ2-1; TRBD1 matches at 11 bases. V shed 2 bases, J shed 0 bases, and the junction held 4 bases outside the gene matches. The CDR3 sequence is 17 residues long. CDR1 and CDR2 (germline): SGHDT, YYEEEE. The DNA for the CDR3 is TGTGCCAGCAGCTTTAGGACAGGGGGCTTCTCCTACAATGAGCAGTTCTTC. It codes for CASSFRTGGFSYNEQFF.